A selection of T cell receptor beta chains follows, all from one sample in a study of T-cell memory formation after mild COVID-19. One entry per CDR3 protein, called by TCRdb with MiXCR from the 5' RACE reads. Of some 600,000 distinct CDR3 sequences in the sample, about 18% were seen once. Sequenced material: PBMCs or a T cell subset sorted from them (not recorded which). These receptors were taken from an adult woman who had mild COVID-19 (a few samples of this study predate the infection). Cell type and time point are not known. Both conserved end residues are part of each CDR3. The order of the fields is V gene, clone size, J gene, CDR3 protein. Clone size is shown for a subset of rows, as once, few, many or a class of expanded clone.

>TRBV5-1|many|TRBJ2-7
CASSLDGGPGDEQYF
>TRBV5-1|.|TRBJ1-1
CASSLKGEMNTEAFF
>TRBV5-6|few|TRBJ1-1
CASSPSRRTGVGEAFF
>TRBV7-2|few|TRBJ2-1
CASSRVSNEQFF
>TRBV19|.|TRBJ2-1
CASSIVGAGVTPPYNEQFF
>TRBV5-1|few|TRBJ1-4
CASSRPEPGGNEKLFF
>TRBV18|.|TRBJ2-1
CASSPLWTGRDNEQFF
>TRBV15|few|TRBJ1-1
CATSREGNTEAFF
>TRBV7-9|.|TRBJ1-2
CASSLQGQGPDGYTF
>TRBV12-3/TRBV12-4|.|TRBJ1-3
CASTTWSGNTIYF
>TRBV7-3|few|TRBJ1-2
CASSPQGGRMDGYTF
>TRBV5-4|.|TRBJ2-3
CASSYGTGGLTDTQYF
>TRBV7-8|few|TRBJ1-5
CASSLAAEYSNQPQHF
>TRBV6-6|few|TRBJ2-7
CASSYSLEQYF
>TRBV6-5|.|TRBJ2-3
CASSSAGAPGVDTQYF
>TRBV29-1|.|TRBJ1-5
CSVVRNYQPQHF
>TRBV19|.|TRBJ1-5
CASSRPAGTNQPQHF
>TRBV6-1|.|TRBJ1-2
CASRDPPGLGKPNYGYTF
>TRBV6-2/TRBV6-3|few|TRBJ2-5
CASRTPRGSETQYF
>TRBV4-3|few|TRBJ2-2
CASSQDRTSQNTGELFF
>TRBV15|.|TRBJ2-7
CATRSDQSGEQYF
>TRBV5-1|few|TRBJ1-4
CASSLRGALNEKLFF
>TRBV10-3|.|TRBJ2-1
CAISESGQGLGEQFF
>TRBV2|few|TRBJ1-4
CASSDGTSNEKLFF
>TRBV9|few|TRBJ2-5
CASSVDGRRETQYF